What follows are 16 T cell receptor beta chains derived from one specimen sequenced in a study of T cells in Graves' hyperthyroidism and ophthalmopathy. Amplified regions were TCR beta CDR3 sequences from RNA transcripts. TCR CDR3 regions were first amplified by RT-PCR with HTBI primers. TCRdb redid the calling of the multiplex PCR reads with MiXCR, one entry per CDR3 protein. This repertoire shows 350,000 to 400,000 distinct CDR3 sequences, approximately 17% found once; its top ten account for over 35%. The specimen sequenced was blood. These receptors all come from a man between 18 and 29 years old with Graves' ophthalmopathy.

This sequence joins TRBV3-1 and TRBJ2-2, with 7 positions matching TRBD1. Germline loops: CDR1 LGHDT, CDR2 YNNKEL (reference sequence). The CDR3 extends over 13 amino acids. V lost 6 bases and J lost 5; bases outside the gene matches: 3. As DNA, the CDR3 is TGTGCCAGCAGGATCAGGGGGACCGGGGAGCTGTTTTTT. Translating it yields CASRIRGTGELFF.

This clonotype was detected only a few times. This chain connects TRBV10-3 to TRBJ1-2, with 8 nucleotides matching TRBD1. CDR1 ENHRY and CDR2 SYGVKD come from the germline V gene. This CDR3 spans 15 amino acids. V was pared by 0 bases and J by 8 bases, with 8 bases of the junction left unmatched. This CDR3 is CAISESTGQGRGYTF. CDR3 sequence (DNA): TGTGCCATCAGTGAGTCGACCGGACAGGGAAGAGGCTACACCTTC.

This clonotype was counted at least ten times. This sequence joins TRBV28 and TRBJ1-4, with D unresolved. The CDR3 sequence is 16 residues long. V was cut by 1 base and J by 2 bases, with 11 bases left in between. Germline lookup yields CDR1 MDHEN and CDR2 SYDVKM. CDR3 protein: CASSLFPGATNEKLFF. CDR3 nucleotide sequence: TGTGCCAGCAGTTTATTTCCCGGCGCGACTAATGAAAAACTGTTTTTT.

The sample holds many counts of this clonotype. This rearrangement joins TRBV7-3 to TRBJ2-2; no clear D gene. CDR3 size: 14 residues. V was clipped by 5 bases and J by 6 bases, with 13 bases between them. Germline V gene sequence: CDR1 SGHTA, CDR2 FQGTGA. The chain's CDR3 is CASSDGVVSGELFF. CDR3 bases: TGTGCCAGCAGCGACGGCGTGGTGTCCGGGGAGCTGTTTTTT.

V usage is TRBV6-5 and J usage is TRBJ2-3; perhaps D is TRBD1 or TRBD2 (6 bases each). V was trimmed by 0 bases and J by 4 bases, leaving 20 bases between them. The CDR3 sequence is 18 residues long. Per the germline V gene, CDR1 is MNHEY and CDR2 is SVGAGI. The DNA for the CDR3 is TGTGCCAGCAGTTACTCGAGGGGGGCAGCGTCAGGAGCAGATACGCAGTATTTT. Encoded protein: CASSYSRGAASGADTQYF.

This sequence joins TRBV15 and TRBJ1-1, with 12 bases identical to TRBD1. The CDR3 loop spans 16 amino acids. J lost 4 bases, V lost 3 bases, and 6 bases had no gene match. Germline CDR1 is LNHNV and CDR2 is YYDKDF (reference sequence). The CDR3 sequence: CATSRPGQGAPTEAFF. DNA for the CDR3: TGTGCCACCAGCAGGCCGGGACAGGGGGCGCCCACTGAAGCTTTCTTT.

Many counts were recorded for this clonotype. This chain connects TRBV5-1 to TRBJ1-2, with D tentatively TRBD1 (6 bases). CDR1 SGHRS and CDR2 YFSETQ come from the germline V gene. The CDR3 totals 14 residues. V was shortened by 1 base and J by 2 bases, with 9 bases between the two germline ends. CDR3 nucleotides: TGCGCCAGCAGCTTGTCCCAGGGGAACTATGGCTACACCTTC. Protein product: CASSLSQGNYGYTF.

The table lists this clonotype with many counts. The chain recombines TRBV28 with TRBJ1-5; weak D call: TRBD1 (6 bases). Trimming pared 4 bases from V and 2 bases from J, leaving 9 bases between. The CDR3 extends over 14 amino acids. The germline CDR1 and CDR2 sequences are MDHEN and SYDVKM. Here the CDR3 reads CASSWAGGNQPQHF. CDR3 nucleotides: TGTGCCAGCAGTTGGGCAGGGGGCAATCAGCCCCAGCATTTT. Full variable domain (outside the CDR3, taken from reference TRBV28 and TRBJ1-5): DVKVTQSSRYLVKRTGEKVFLECVQDMDHENMFWYRQDPGLGLRLIYFSYDVKMKEKGDIPEGYSVSREKKERFSLILESASTNQTSMYLCASSWAGGNQPQHFGDGTRLSIL.

Many counts were recorded for this clonotype. V usage is TRBV28 and J usage is TRBJ1-2, with D possibly being TRBD1 (6 bases). Trimming stripped 5 bases from V and 4 bases from J, with 17 bases between. The germline gives CDR1 MDHEN, CDR2 SYDVKM. The CDR3 totals 15 residues. The CDR3 nucleotides are TGTGCCAGCAGTACAGGGACGGCTTCTATCTATGGCTACACCTTC. Protein: CASSTGTASIYGYTF.

This clonotype occurred many times. The rearrangement links TRBV7-8 to TRBJ2-7; 8 bases are a match to TRBD2. This CDR3 comprises 16 residues. V trimming: 1 base; J trimming: 7 bases; junction bases outside the gene matches: 12. The germline V gene encodes CDR1 SGHVS and CDR2 FQNEAQ. In DNA, the CDR3 is TGTGCCAGCAGCTTAGTGCCAGCGGGGGCCCTCTGGGAGCAGTACTTC. It is translated as CASSLVPAGALWEQYF.

There are a few counts of this clonotype. The chain uses TRBV6-5 and TRBJ1-2; no reliable D call. Germline CDR1 MNHEY, CDR2 SVGAGI. V lost 0 bases and J lost 4, with 18 bases in between. The CDR3 totals 17 residues. This CDR3 reads CASSYSEVTPGGYGYTF. CDR3 sequence (DNA): TGTGCCAGCAGTTACTCGGAGGTCACCCCAGGAGGCTATGGCTACACCTTC.

Ten or more counts support this clonotype. The V gene is TRBV5-1, the J gene TRBJ2-1; D gene ambiguous. This CDR3 is built from 15 residues. V lost 3 bases and J lost 5, with 15 bases in between. CDR1 is SGHRS and CDR2 is YFSETQ in the germline V gene. DNA for the CDR3: TGCGCCAGCAGCTCTGGATGGCCAGGAGACAATGAGCAGTTCTTC. Translation gives CASSSGWPGDNEQFF.

This clonotype has only a few counts. This chain joins TRBV14 and TRBJ2-2; tentative D call: TRBD2 (5 bases). Germline values: CDR1 SGHDN, CDR2 FVKESK. V dropped 1 base and J dropped 7 bases, with 16 bases sitting between them. The CDR3 consists of 16 residues. The CDR3 bases are TGTGCCAGCAGCCAAGTTCCGCGGAGACGGGGCGGGGAGCTGTTTTTT. It specifies CASSQVPRRRGGELFF.

This clonotype was seen ten or more times. The gene calls are TRBV18 and TRBJ2-7; unclear D gene. Germline lookup yields CDR1 KGHSH and CDR2 LQKENI. The CDR3 totals 12 residues. V lost 4 bases, J lost 0 bases, and 4 bases lay in between. CDR3: CASSHYSYEQYF. Written as DNA, the CDR3 is TGTGCCAGCTCACACTACTCCTACGAGCAGTACTTC. Full variable domain (remainder filled in from reference TRBV18 and TRBJ2-7): NAGVMQNPRHLVRRRGQEARLRCSPMKGHSHVYWYRQLPEEGLKFMVYLQKENIIDESGMPKERFSAEFPKEGPSILRIQQVVRGDSAAYFCASSHYSYEQYFGPGTRLTVT.

V gene TRBV6-6 combines with J gene TRBJ2-7; 8 bases are shared with TRBD1. Germline V gene lookup returns CDR1 MNHNY and CDR2 SVGAGI (reference sequence). The CDR3 runs 15 residues. Trimming at V came to 2 bases and at J to 0 bases, leaving 3 bases not matched to a gene. The CDR3 DNA is TGTGCCAGCAGTTACGGGACAGGCGGCTCCTACGAGCAGTACTTC. This codes for CASSYGTGGSYEQYF.

This clonotype has at least ten counts. This rearrangement joins TRBV20-1 to TRBJ2-2; TRBD1 matches 9 bases. Germline trimming cut 4 bases from V and 6 bases from J; bases unmatched to any gene: 9. The germline CDR1 and CDR2 sequences are DFQATT and SNEGSKA (reference sequence). This CDR3 region has 15 residues. CDR3 sequence: CSAKTGGAVAGELFF. Written as DNA, the CDR3 is TGCAGTGCTAAAACAGGGGGCGCCGTCGCCGGGGAGCTGTTTTTT.